This TCR beta chain was captured by sequencing in a study of CXCR3-negative and CXCR3-positive naive CD8 T cells. The study, taken as a whole, reports: CXCR3-negative naive cells had less hydrophobic TRB CDR3s than did CXCR3-positive naive cells. For naive cells, CXCR3-negative and CXCR3-positive subsets had similar TRBV-TRBJ usage; for memory cells, usage differed. Comparably high diversity marked both naive subsets, whereas memory CD8+ cells had much lower diversity. Fresh PBMCs went into most assays, and CXCR3 expression partly declined after cryopreservation.

On this clonotype: Its antigen remains unknown.

All TRB cDNA libraries came from 5' RACE performed with UMI labels. TCRdb reprocessed the 5' RACE reads and keeps a single row for each CDR3 protein, giving no DNA. The sample totals tens of thousands of distinct CDR3 sequences. The CDR3 runs to 12 residues. CDR1 and CDR2 from the germline V gene are DFQATT and SNEGSKA (reference sequence). Naive CD8+ T cells showed CD45RO-CCR7+CD27+CD95-. This sequence joins TRBV20-1 and TRBJ2-7. This TCR derives from a human donor in good health. Some clones in this sample may be carry-over from other donors' samples. The material sequenced was naive CXCR3+ CD8+ T cells from blood. Subset given: CD45RO-CCR7+CD27+CD95- naive CD8+ T cells expressing CXCR3 (TNR3+). CDR3 in amino acids: CSAGVGPYEQYF.